These 32 T cell receptor beta chains originate from one sample sequenced in a study of cytomegalovirus exposure and HLA in healthy donors. PCR was performed using 60 Vbeta and 13 Jbeta primers. Sequencing was performed with immunoSEQ multiplex PCR; in TCRdb, only in-frame clones are kept and a portion is missing. The sample has 150,000 to 200,000 clones, 79% seen once. The material sequenced was PBMCs. These receptors were collected from a middle-aged woman in good health and CMV-seronegative.

J is TRBJ2-1 and V is TRBV5-1; 8 bases line up with TRBD2. The CDR3 is 14 residues long. CDR1 is SGHRS, CDR2 YFSETQ, per germline. Unmatched junction bases numbered 5, after V lost 4 bases and J lost 5 bases. CDR3 sequence reads: CASSPAGGNNEQFF. The CDR3 DNA reads as TGCGCCAGCAGCCCGGCGGGGGGAAACAATGAGCAGTTCTTC.

The chain uses TRBV27 and TRBJ1-2; D remains unclear. This CDR3 is built from 14 residues. The V end lost 2 bases, the J end lost 3 bases, and 10 bases lay between the germline ends. Germline V gene lookup returns CDR1 MNHEY and CDR2 SMNVEV (reference sequence). CDR3 loop: CASSLAGGHYGYTF. CDR3 in DNA: TGTGCCAGCAGTTTAGCCGGAGGACACTATGGCTACACCTTC.

The CDR3 reads CASSPAAGGVTDTQYF. CDR3 in DNA: TGCGCCAGCAGCCCCGCGGCGGGGGGGGTCACAGATACGCAGTATTTT. The chain uses TRBV5-1 and TRBJ2-3; 9 bases fit TRBD2. Germline V gene sequence: CDR1 SGHRS, CDR2 YFSETQ. The ends lost 4 bases at V and 2 bases at J; junction bases unmatched: 8. CDR3 length: 16 amino acids. Together with reference TRBV5-1 and TRBJ2-3, the CDR3 gives the full variable domain: KAGVTQTPRYLIKTRGQQVTLSCSPISGHRSVSWYQQTPGQGLQFLFEYFSETQRNKGNFPGRFSGRQFSNSRSEMNVSTLELGDSALYLCASSPAAGGVTDTQYFGPGTRLTVL.

The J gene is TRBJ2-2, the V gene TRBV15; D perhaps matches TRBD2 (5 bases). V was pared by 0 bases and J by 7 bases, with 12 bases between. This CDR3 has 15 amino acids. Germline V gives CDR1 LNHNV, CDR2 YYDKDF (reference sequence). This CDR3 reads CATSREGLWGGELFF. CDR3 in DNA: TGTGCCACCAGCAGAGAAGGACTGTGGGGCGGGGAGCTGTTTTTT.

The chain joins TRBV13 to TRBJ2-5, with 9 positions matching TRBD1. Germline V CDR1 and CDR2: PRHDT, FYEKMQ (reference sequence). Trimming removed 4 bases from V and 1 base from J; junction bases left unmatched: 1. The CDR3 sequence is 14 residues long. The chain's CDR3 is CASSYRGLQETQYF. The DNA of the CDR3 is TGTGCCAGCAGCTACAGGGGGCTCCAAGAGACCCAGTACTTC.

This sequence joins TRBV4-1 and TRBJ2-2; D is perhaps TRBD2 (5 bases). Trimming left V 6 bases short and J 5 bases short, with 7 bases between. This CDR3 has 12 residues. Per the germline V gene, CDR1 is MGHRA and CDR2 is YSYEKL. Here the CDR3 reads CASRRGTGELFF. CDR3 nucleotides: TGCGCCAGCAGACGGGGAACCGGGGAGCTGTTTTTT.

This clone was seen more than once but under ten times. This chain connects TRBV4-2 to TRBJ2-1; D not certain. The CDR3 contains 12 residues. Germline values: CDR1 LGHNA, CDR2 YNFKEQ. Trimming left V 1 base short and J 8 bases short, with 6 bases between. CDR3 coding DNA: TGTGCCAGCAGCCAAGCTATCCATGAGCAGTTCTTC. Translating it yields CASSQAIHEQFF.

The rearrangement uses TRBV4-3 and TRBJ1-4, with D maybe TRBD1 (5 bases). The germline V and J ends were trimmed by 3 bases and 12 bases, with 14 bases remaining between them. Germline-derived CDR1 and CDR2 are LGHNA and YSLEER. This CDR3 contains 13 residues. The CDR3 loop is CASSHREGRELFF. CDR3 nucleotide sequence: TGCGCCAGCAGCCACAGGGAGGGGAGGGAACTGTTTTTT.

The chain carries TRBV7-3 and TRBJ2-6; 9 bases are shared with TRBD1. The V gene end was trimmed by 0 bases and the J gene end by 2 bases; junction bases not matched to a gene: 5. Germline V gene lookup returns CDR1 SGHTA and CDR2 FQGTGA. This CDR3 is built from 18 residues. CDR3 region: CASSLTGTGRTGANVLTF. The CDR3 DNA is TGTGCCAGCAGCTTAACCGGGACAGGGCGAACTGGGGCCAACGTCCTGACTTTC.

This clone was seen only a few times. This chain uses TRBV30 with TRBJ2-7, with TRBD1 matching 12 bases. Germline lookup yields CDR1 GTSNPN and CDR2 SVGIG (reference sequence). The CDR3 contains 14 residues. V gave up 7 bases and J gave up 7 bases; unmatched junction bases: 11. In nucleotides, the CDR3 is TGTGCCTTTAACCGGGACAGGGGGCAAAGTGAGCAGTACTTC. Translation: CAFNRDRGQSEQYF. Looking up the rest from reference TRBV30 and TRBJ2-7 gives the full variable domain: SQTIHQWPATLVQPVGSPLSLECTVEGTSNPNLYWYRQAAGRGLQLLFYSVGIGQISSEVPQNLSASRPQDRQFILSSKKLLLSDSGFYLCAFNRDRGQSEQYFGPGTRLTVT.

This rearrangement joins TRBV5-1 to TRBJ2-3; TRBD1 agrees at 9 bases. Trimming took 4 bases from V and 0 from J; bases not matched to a gene: 9. This CDR3 has 17 residues. Per germline, CDR1 SGHRS and CDR2 YFSETQ. The CDR3 DNA reads TGCGCCAGCAGCACAACGGGACAGGGTCATAGCACAGATACGCAGTATTTT. This codes for CASSTTGQGHSTDTQYF.

This clone was counted only a few times. The rearrangement links TRBV27 to TRBJ2-4; a possible D gene is TRBD1 (6 bases). This CDR3 comprises 18 residues. Trimming took 3 bases from V and 1 from J, leaving 19 bases between them. Germline assignment: CDR1 MNHEY and CDR2 SMNVEV (reference sequence). CDR3 sequence: CASSFITSGTGAKNIQYF. CDR3 sequence (DNA): TGTGCCAGCAGTTTCATCACCTCGGGTACAGGGGCCAAAAACATTCAGTACTTC.

The rearrangement uses TRBV5-1 and TRBJ2-5, with unresolved D. CDR1 SGHRS and CDR2 YFSETQ come from the germline V gene. The CDR3 has 13 residues. Between the trimmed V and J ends, which lost 0 bases and 5 bases, there was a span of 8 bases. The CDR3 bases are TGCGCCAGCAGCTTGGCGGTGTGGGAGACCCAGTACTTC. Protein product: CASSLAVWETQYF. Full variable domain (missing parts from reference TRBV5-1 and TRBJ2-5): KAGVTQTPRYLIKTRGQQVTLSCSPISGHRSVSWYQQTPGQGLQFLFEYFSETQRNKGNFPGRFSGRQFSNSRSEMNVSTLELGDSALYLCASSLAVWETQYFGPGTRLLVL.

This chain joins TRBV7-3 and TRBJ2-5, with TRBD1 identical over 7 bases. The CDR3 sequence is 15 residues long. V was pared by 5 bases and J by 2 bases, with 8 bases of the junction left unmatched. Germline lookup yields CDR1 SGHTA and CDR2 FQGTGA. The CDR3: CASSLIPGQQETQYF. CDR3 nucleotides: TGTGCCAGCAGCCTGATTCCGGGACAGCAAGAGACCCAGTACTTC.

This chain links TRBV7-6 with TRBJ1-4; perhaps TRBD1 as D (6 bases). The CDR3 length is 14 residues. Germline CDR1 and CDR2: SGHVS and FNYEAQ. Between the trimmed V and J ends, which lost 2 bases and 6 bases, there was a span of 10 bases. The CDR3: CASSLRGADEKLFF. As DNA, the CDR3 is TGTGCCAGCAGCTTACGGGGGGCGGATGAAAAACTGTTTTTT.

This clone was recorded a few times. CDR3 in amino acids: CASSYSRGEGSTEAFF. Written as DNA, the CDR3 is TGTGCCAGCAGTTACTCACGGGGAGAAGGGAGCACTGAAGCTTTCTTT. The V and J genes are TRBV6-5 and TRBJ1-1; D unresolved. CDR3 size: 16 residues. Deletions cut 0 bases from V and 4 bases from J, with 15 bases between. The germline gives CDR1 MNHEY, CDR2 SVGAGI.

This clone was found a few times. The chain links TRBV7-9 to TRBJ1-1; no clear D gene. The V end lost 3 bases, the J end lost 4 bases, and 12 bases lay between the germline ends. Looked up from germline, CDR1 is SEHNR and CDR2 is FQNEAQ (reference sequence). The CDR3 contains 14 residues. The CDR3, as DNA: TGTGCCAGCAGCTTGAGGAATGAGGTCACTGAAGCTTTCTTT. Amino acid sequence: CASSLRNEVTEAFF.

This clone showed up just once. The chain employs TRBV25-1 and TRBJ2-7; 9 bases agree with TRBD2. V was clipped by 5 bases and J by 2 bases; unmatched bases: 10. The germline V gene encodes CDR1 MGHDK and CDR2 SYGVNS. This CDR3 spans 16 amino acids. CDR3 region: CASSKTSGPRTYEQYF. The CDR3 nucleotides read TGTGCCAGCAGTAAAACTAGCGGGCCTAGGACCTACGAGCAGTACTTC.

This clone was counted once. The V gene is TRBV19, the J gene TRBJ1-1; TRBD1 aligns across 11 bases. The length of the CDR3 is 14 residues. Germline V gives CDR1 LNHDA, CDR2 SQIVND (reference sequence). The trim removed 3 bases at V and 6 bases at J, leaving 3 bases unmatched. In DNA form, the CDR3 reads TGTGCCAGTAGTATGGACAGGGGGCTGGCTGAAGCTTTCTTT. This codes for CASSMDRGLAEAFF.

The genes are TRBV5-1 and TRBJ2-3; 11 nucleotides agree with TRBD1. Germline CDR1 SGHRS, CDR2 YFSETQ. The CDR3 has 16 amino acids. V was clipped by 0 bases and J by 4 bases; unmatched bases: 4. This CDR3 is CASSLGGQGASDTQYF. The DNA of the CDR3 is TGCGCCAGCAGCTTGGGAGGACAGGGGGCATCAGATACGCAGTATTTT.

The chain is built from TRBV12-2 and TRBJ1-2. TRBV12-2 is designated a pseudogene. The CDR3 sequence is 15 residues long. CDR3 in DNA: TGTGCAAGTCGCTTCCTAGTCACGAGGGCCGGCGGCTACACCTTC. Translation: CASRFLVTRAGGYTF.

The rearrangement links TRBV5-4 to TRBJ2-3; D is unclear. The germline CDR1 and CDR2 sequences are SGHNT and YYREEE (reference sequence). The V end was cut by 2 bases, the J end by 2 bases, with 15 bases between. The CDR3 loop spans 16 amino acids. CDR3 sequence (DNA): TGTGCCAGCAGCTTAGCGACCAAGCTTTACACAGATACGCAGTATTTT. Amino acid sequence: CASSLATKLYTDTQYF.

Only a few counts were recorded for this clone. Here the CDR3 reads CASSDGTSGSRQYF. The CDR3 DNA sequence: TGTGCCAGCAGCGACGGGACTAGCGGGAGCCGGCAGTACTTC. The chain carries TRBV7-3 and TRBJ2-7; 14 nucleotides align to TRBD2. The ends lost 5 bases at V and 9 bases at J; junction bases unmatched: 6. The germline V gene has CDR1 SGHTA and CDR2 FQGTGA. This CDR3 region has 14 residues.

This clone was counted only a few times. The chain couples TRBV6-4 to TRBJ2-2, with D possibly matching TRBD1 (5 bases). The germline V gene has CDR1 MRHNA and CDR2 SNTAGT. The CDR3 totals 15 residues. Trimming removed 3 bases at V and 6 bases at J, with 14 bases between. DNA for the CDR3: TGTGCCAGCAGTGAAGAGCCCCAGGGCTCCGGGGAGCTGTTTTTT. Translation: CASSEEPQGSGELFF.

The V gene is TRBV7-2, the J gene TRBJ1-4; D is ambiguous. Trimming stripped 10 bases from V and 8 bases from J, with 20 bases between. The germline V gene encodes CDR1 SGHTA and CDR2 FQGNSA. The CDR3 runs 14 residues. The CDR3 sequence: CATRSRLGGEKLFF. Written as DNA, the CDR3 is TGTGCCACCAGATCGCGGTTAGGAGGGGAAAAACTGTTTTTT.

This sequence joins TRBV5-6 and TRBJ1-2; D possibly corresponds to TRBD1 (6 bases). Trimming stripped 4 bases from V and 4 bases from J, with 20 bases between. CDR1 is SGHDT, CDR2 YYEEEE, per germline. This CDR3 has 16 amino acids. CDR3 residues: CASSVRDNLRRYGYTF. CDR3 DNA sequence: TGTGCCAGCAGCGTCCGGGACAACCTACGTCGCTATGGCTACACCTTC.

The V call is TRBV29-1, the J call TRBJ1-1; D is perhaps TRBD1 (6 bases). Germline assignment: CDR1 SQVTM and CDR2 ANQGSEA. This CDR3 is 13 amino acids long. V lost 3 bases, J lost 6 bases, and 14 bases lay in between. Here the CDR3 reads CSVDIQGGAEAFF. DNA for the CDR3: TGCAGCGTTGATATACAGGGTGGGGCTGAAGCTTTCTTT.

The V call is TRBV19, the J call TRBJ2-7, with 9 bases that match TRBD1. This CDR3 comprises 16 residues. Germline trimming cut 3 bases from V and 3 bases from J; bases unmatched to any gene: 9. The germline CDR1 and CDR2 sequences are LNHDA and SQIVND (reference sequence). The CDR3 coding sequence is TGTGCCAGTAGTATTTTGTGGGGACAGGGCCGCTACGAGCAGTACTTC. Protein: CASSILWGQGRYEQYF.

The chain carries TRBV7-2 and TRBJ2-5; no firm D call. Per the germline V gene, CDR1 is SGHTA and CDR2 is FQGNSA. The CDR3 contains 14 residues. V was pared by 5 bases and J by 2 bases, with 12 bases between. CDR3 in amino acids: CASSPGGAQETQYF. The CDR3 bases are TGTGCCAGCAGCCCTGGTGGAGCTCAAGAGACCCAGTACTTC.

This clone has only one observation. The chain employs TRBV19 and TRBJ1-2, with D possibly being TRBD1 (5 bases). The CDR3 has 16 amino acids. Trimming stripped 3 bases from V and 7 bases from J, with 21 bases between. CDR1 and CDR2 (germline): LNHDA, SQIVND (reference sequence). CDR3: CASSIRPPGALGGYTF. CDR3 in DNA: TGTGCCAGTAGTATCCGCCCTCCTGGGGCCCTCGGTGGCTACACCTTC.

This chain uses TRBV6-1 with TRBJ1-4, with TRBD1 identical over 8 bases. In germline, CDR1 is MNHNS, CDR2 SASEGT. The CDR3 contains 14 residues. Trimming at V came to 2 bases and at J to 6 bases, leaving 2 bases not matched to a gene. The CDR3 reads CASSEPTGDEKLFF. The CDR3 nucleotides read TGTGCCAGCAGTGAACCGACAGGGGATGAAAAACTGTTTTTT.

The rearrangement uses TRBV27 and TRBJ2-7; 10 nucleotides line up with TRBD1. The J segment lost 4 bases and the V segment lost 3 bases, leaving 3 bases of the junction unmatched. Germline loops: CDR1 MNHEY, CDR2 SMNVEV (reference sequence). This CDR3 is 14 amino acids long. Here the CDR3 DNA reads TGTGCCAGCAGTTTGGGACAGGGGCAGTACGAGCAGTACTTC. Translated, it gives CASSLGQGQYEQYF.